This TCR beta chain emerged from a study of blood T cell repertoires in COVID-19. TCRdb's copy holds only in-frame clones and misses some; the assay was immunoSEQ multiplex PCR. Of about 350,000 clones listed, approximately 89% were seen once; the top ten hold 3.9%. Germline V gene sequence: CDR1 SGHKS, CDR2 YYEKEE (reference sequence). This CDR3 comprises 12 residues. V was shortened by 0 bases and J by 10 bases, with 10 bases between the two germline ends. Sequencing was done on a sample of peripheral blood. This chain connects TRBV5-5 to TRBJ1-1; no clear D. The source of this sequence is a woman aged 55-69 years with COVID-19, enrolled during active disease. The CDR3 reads CASSLAGGGAFF. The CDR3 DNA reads TGTGCCAGCAGCTTGGCGGGAGGAGGAGCTTTCTTT.